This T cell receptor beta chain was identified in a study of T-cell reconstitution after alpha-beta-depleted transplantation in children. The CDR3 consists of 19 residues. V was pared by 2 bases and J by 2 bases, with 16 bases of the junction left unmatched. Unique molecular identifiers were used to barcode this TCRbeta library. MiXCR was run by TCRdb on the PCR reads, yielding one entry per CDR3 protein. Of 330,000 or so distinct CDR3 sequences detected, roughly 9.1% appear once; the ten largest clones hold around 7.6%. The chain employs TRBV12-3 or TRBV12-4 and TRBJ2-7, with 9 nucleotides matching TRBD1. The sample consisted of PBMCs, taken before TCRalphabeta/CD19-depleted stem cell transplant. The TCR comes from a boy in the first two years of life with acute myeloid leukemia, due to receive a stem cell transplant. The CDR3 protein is CASSLKGGKGGQGPYEQYF. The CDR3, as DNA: TGTGCCAGCAGTTTAAAAGGGGGGAAGGGTGGACAGGGGCCCTACGAGCAGTACTTC.